Each of the 27 T cell receptor beta chains below was sequenced from the same sample in a study of blood T cell repertoires in COVID-19. Here immunoSEQ multiplex PCR was the method, and the copy in TCRdb shows in-frame clones only, minus some. The sample lists about 130,000 clones, approximately 84% occurring once. The material sequenced was peripheral blood. These receptors were obtained from a human donor in a cohort sampled during active COVID-19.

The V and J genes are TRBV24-1 and TRBJ2-3, with TRBD2 matching over 8 bases. Germline V gives CDR1 KGHDR, CDR2 SFDVKD. The CDR3 sequence is 14 residues long. Unmatched junction bases numbered 5, after V lost 6 bases and J lost 4 bases. The CDR3 region is CATSRAGGPDTQYF. Written as DNA, the CDR3 is TGTGCCACCAGTCGCGCGGGGGGCCCAGATACGCAGTATTTT.

This clone was seen ten or more times. The chain combines TRBV7-8 with TRBJ2-7, with D possibly matching TRBD1 (6 bases). CDR1 is SGHVS, CDR2 FQNEAQ, per germline. The CDR3 runs to 15 residues. V was pared by 3 bases and J by 0 bases, with 12 bases between. The CDR3 sequence is CASSFEAGASYEQYF. CDR3 sequence (DNA): TGTGCCAGCAGCTTCGAGGCAGGGGCCTCCTACGAGCAGTACTTC.

The genes are TRBV7-9 and TRBJ2-3; perhaps TRBD1 as D (5 bases). From germline, CDR1 is SEHNR and CDR2 FQNEAQ (reference sequence). CDR3 size: 14 residues. V was shortened by 1 base and J by 3 bases, with 8 bases between the two germline ends. CDR3 sequence: CASSLGGVTDTQYF. DNA of the CDR3: TGTGCCAGCAGCTTAGGGGGCGTAACAGATACGCAGTATTTT. Based on the CDR3 plus reference TRBV7-9 and TRBJ2-3, the full variable domain is DTGVSQNPRHKITKRGQNVTFRCDPISEHNRLYWYRQTLGQGPEFLTYFQNEAQLEKSRLLSDRFSAERPKGSFSTLEIQRTEQGDSAMYLCASSLGGVTDTQYFGPGTRLTVL.

The V call is TRBV7-2, the J call TRBJ2-3; a possible D gene is TRBD2 (6 bases). CDR3 length: 17 amino acids. V dropped 4 bases and J dropped 0 bases, with 17 bases sitting between them. Germline CDR1 reads SGHTA; CDR2 reads FQGNSA. The CDR3 spells CASSSLGGYSSTDTQYF. The CDR3 DNA sequence: TGTGCCAGCAGCTCCTTGGGGGGATACTCCAGCACAGATACGCAGTATTTT.

The chain carries TRBV30 and TRBJ2-7; D might be TRBD2 (5 bases). V was pared by 2 bases and J by 6 bases, with 14 bases between. CDR3 length: 13 amino acids. Germline V gene data show CDR1 as GTSNPN and CDR2 as SVGIG (reference sequence). As DNA, the CDR3 is TGTGCCTGGAGTTCCGGGGTAGGGCGCGAGCAGTACTTC. This codes for CAWSSGVGREQYF. Full variable domain (remainder filled in from reference TRBV30 and TRBJ2-7): SQTIHQWPATLVQPVGSPLSLECTVEGTSNPNLYWYRQAAGRGLQLLFYSVGIGQISSEVPQNLSASRPQDRQFILSSKKLLLSDSGFYLCAWSSGVGREQYFGPGTRLTVT.

Details on this clone: The sample has other DNA sequences that encode this CDR3 too. The V gene is TRBV6-5, the J gene TRBJ2-2; 7 bases are a match to TRBD2. The ends lost 0 bases at V and 4 bases at J; junction bases unmatched: 2. Looked up from germline, CDR1 is MNHEY and CDR2 is SVGAGI. This CDR3 spans 15 amino acids. The CDR3 protein is CASSYSGGGTGELFF. In DNA, the CDR3 is TGTGCCAGCAGTTACTCAGGCGGGGGCACCGGGGAGCTGTTTTTT.

The chain couples TRBV6-5 to TRBJ1-1; 8 positions match TRBD1. CDR3 length: 14 residues. The germline V gene has CDR1 MNHEY and CDR2 SVGAGI. With 5 bases clipped from V and 0 bases from J, the junction kept 2 bases outside the gene matches. For the CDR3, the DNA is TGTGCCAGCAGTCGACAGGGGCTGAACACTGAAGCTTTCTTT. Translating it yields CASSRQGLNTEAFF.

The rearrangement uses TRBV3-1 (or the pseudogene TRBV3-2) and TRBJ1-2; perhaps TRBD1 as D (6 bases). V lost 0 bases and J lost 6, with 14 bases in between. From germline, CDR1 is LGHDT and CDR2 YNNKEL (reference sequence). The CDR3 loop spans 15 amino acids. This chain's CDR3 is CASSQDVARGDGYTF. DNA of the CDR3: TGTGCCAGCAGCCAAGATGTGGCCAGGGGCGATGGCTACACCTTC.

The V call is TRBV27, the J call TRBJ1-1; D is possibly TRBD1 (5 bases). CDR1 is MNHEY, CDR2 SMNVEV, per germline (reference sequence). V was trimmed by 4 bases and J by 7 bases, leaving 16 bases between them. CDR3 length equals 14 residues. In DNA form, the CDR3 reads TGTGCCAGCAGTTCCTATGTGGGGGGGGATGAAGCTTTCTTT. Residues: CASSSYVGGDEAFF.

CDR3 DNA sequence: TGTGCCAGCAGGCACCATAGCGGGGGTTCCCCGGATACGCAGTATTTT. It encodes CASRHHSGGSPDTQYF. The genes are TRBV27 and TRBJ2-3; 9 positions agree with TRBD2. Germline V CDR1 and CDR2: MNHEY, SMNVEV (reference sequence). The CDR3 consists of 16 residues. V lost 6 bases to trimming and J lost 6 bases; unmatched junction nucleotides: 13.

This clone was seen once. This chain connects TRBV19 to TRBJ2-7; 9 nucleotides line up with TRBD1. This CDR3 is built from 14 residues. V lost 6 bases, J lost 0 bases, and 3 bases stayed unmatched. Germline CDR1 and CDR2: LNHDA and SQIVND (reference sequence). CDR3 nucleotides: TGTGCCAGTAGGCGGACAGGGGCCTCCTACGAGCAGTACTTC. It translates to CASRRTGASYEQYF.

This rearrangement joins TRBV5-1 to TRBJ1-1; D possibly corresponds to TRBD1 (5 bases). The CDR3 has 15 amino acids. The V end lost 1 base, the J end lost 1 base, and 11 bases lay between the germline ends. Germline V gene data show CDR1 as SGHRS and CDR2 as YFSETQ. The chain's CDR3 is CASSLSPGPNTEAFF. CDR3 bases: TGCGCCAGCAGCTTGTCACCAGGGCCGAACACTGAAGCTTTCTTT.

This chain connects TRBV18 to TRBJ2-2; 11 bases map to TRBD2. The J segment lost 7 bases and the V segment lost 1 base, leaving 14 bases of the junction unmatched. The germline V gene has CDR1 KGHSH and CDR2 LQKENI. This CDR3 contains 19 residues. The CDR3 DNA sequence: TGTGCCAGCTCACCACTTCGGCCCGGGACTAGCGGATTCAGCGGGGAGCTGTTTTTT. Residues: CASSPLRPGTSGFSGELFF.

The genes are TRBV2 and TRBJ2-1; perhaps TRBD2 as D (6 bases). The CDR3 sequence is 14 residues long. Between the trimmed V and J ends, which lost 6 bases and 8 bases, there was a span of 17 bases. Per the germline V gene, CDR1 is SNHLY and CDR2 is FYNNEI. CDR3 residues: CASRALAEGDEQFF. The CDR3 DNA reads TGTGCCAGCAGGGCTTTAGCGGAAGGAGATGAGCAGTTCTTC.

The rearrangement joins TRBV7-9 to TRBJ1-1; D is unresolved. The CDR3 has 15 residues. V lost 1 base to trimming and J lost 0 bases, with 9 bases between them. Germline V gene lookup returns CDR1 SEHNR and CDR2 FQNEAQ (reference sequence). This chain's CDR3 is CASSLVLRVNTEAFF. The CDR3, as DNA: TGTGCCAGCAGCTTAGTACTGAGGGTGAACACTGAAGCTTTCTTT.

This chain joins TRBV19 and TRBJ2-2, with TRBD2 matching 9 bases. From germline, CDR1 is LNHDA and CDR2 SQIVND (reference sequence). The CDR3 loop spans 14 amino acids. Losses at the gene ends were 6 bases for V and 6 bases for J; bases not matched to a gene: 5. The DNA for the CDR3 is TGTGCCAGTAGATCAGCGGGGGGCCCCGGGGAGCTGTTTTTT. Its translation is CASRSAGGPGELFF.

The rearrangement uses TRBV27 and TRBJ2-7; D might be TRBD2 (5 bases). The CDR3 length is 17 residues. Germline CDR1 MNHEY, CDR2 SMNVEV (reference sequence). V was shortened by 4 bases and J by 0 bases, with 19 bases between the two germline ends. This chain's CDR3 is CASSSFPVQRSSYEQYF. The CDR3 coding sequence is TGTGCCAGCAGTTCCTTCCCCGTACAGCGGAGCTCCTACGAGCAGTACTTC.

V is TRBV6-6 and J is TRBJ2-3; D not resolved. The CDR3 loop spans 13 amino acids. The germline V gene has CDR1 MNHNY and CDR2 SVGAGI (reference sequence). V lost 2 bases, J lost 6 bases, and 9 bases lay in between. In DNA form, the CDR3 reads TGTGCCAGCAGTTACAGATTCCAGGATACGCAGTATTTT. Amino acids: CASSYRFQDTQYF.

This chain connects TRBV5-6 to TRBJ1-6, with D possibly matching TRBD1 (6 bases). The germline CDR1 and CDR2 sequences are SGHDT and YYEEEE. The germline V and J ends were trimmed by 3 bases and 8 bases, with 18 bases remaining between them. This CDR3 spans 16 amino acids. CDR3 sequence: CASSSNQQGRHSPLHF. Written as DNA, the CDR3 is TGTGCCAGCAGCTCGAATCAACAGGGTAGACATTCACCCCTCCACTTT.

The chain is built from TRBV29-1 and TRBJ1-3; D is undetermined. Trimming left V 5 bases short and J 0 bases short, with 8 bases between. Germline lookup yields CDR1 SQVTM and CDR2 ANQGSEA. The CDR3 consists of 13 residues. CDR3 DNA sequence: TGCAGCGTTCGGGAGGGCTCTGGAAACACCATATATTTT. It codes for CSVREGSGNTIYF.

The rearrangement joins TRBV30 to TRBJ1-2; TRBD1 is a possible D gene (6 bases). The germline CDR1 and CDR2 sequences are GTSNPN and SVGIG (reference sequence). The V end was cut by 1 base, the J end by 10 bases, with 19 bases between. This CDR3 has 14 residues. The CDR3 sequence is CAWSGKRGRDFYTF. CDR3 DNA: TGTGCCTGGAGTGGAAAGAGGGGGAGGGACTTCTACACCTTC.

CDR3 nucleotide sequence: TGTGCCAGCAGTTTATTCAGCTCCTACAATGAGCAGTTCTTC. Protein: CASSLFSSYNEQFF. This chain joins TRBV27 and TRBJ2-1; D gene unclear. This CDR3 is built from 14 residues. Germline V lookup: CDR1 MNHEY, CDR2 SMNVEV (reference sequence). Trimming left V 1 base short and J 0 bases short, with 4 bases between.

V gene TRBV5-5 combines with J gene TRBJ2-7; 7 bases are a match to TRBD1. The germline V gene encodes CDR1 SGHKS and CDR2 YYEKEE (reference sequence). The CDR3 runs to 16 residues. J gave up 2 bases and V 3 bases, and 11 bases lay outside the gene matches. The CDR3 region has the DNA TGTGCCAGCAGCTCGACCGGGACAGTTTTTCCCTACGAGCAGTACTTC. The encoded protein is CASSSTGTVFPYEQYF.

There are a few counts of this clone. The chain is built from TRBV30 and TRBJ1-6, with D unresolved. V was trimmed by 2 bases and J by 13 bases, leaving 12 bases between them. Germline V gene lookup returns CDR1 GTSNPN and CDR2 SVGIG (reference sequence). The CDR3 spans 12 residues. Written as DNA, the CDR3 is TGTGCCTGGAGTCTTGGCGGCGGTCCCCTCCACTTT. Amino acid sequence: CAWSLGGGPLHF. Based on the CDR3 plus reference TRBV30 and TRBJ1-6, the full variable domain is SQTIHQWPATLVQPVGSPLSLECTVEGTSNPNLYWYRQAAGRGLQLLFYSVGIGQISSEVPQNLSASRPQDRQFILSSKKLLLSDSGFYLCAWSLGGGPLHFGNGTRLTVT.

CDR3 region: CASSSTGYGYTF. Written as DNA, the CDR3 is TGTGCCAGCAGCTCGACAGGCTATGGCTACACCTTC. V usage is TRBV7-9 and J usage is TRBJ1-2; weak D call: TRBD1 (6 bases). CDR1 and CDR2 (germline): SEHNR, FQNEAQ (reference sequence). The CDR3 is 12 amino acids. V lost 4 bases and J lost 4, with 7 bases in between.

V usage is TRBV5-1 and J usage is TRBJ2-5, with 9 bases matching TRBD2. V shed 0 bases, J shed 2 bases, and the junction held 2 bases outside the gene matches. This CDR3 is 15 amino acids long. Germline V gene lookup returns CDR1 SGHRS and CDR2 YFSETQ. CDR3 DNA sequence: TGCGCCAGCAGCTTGGCCAGCGGGGGGCAAGAGACCCAGTACTTC. Translation gives CASSLASGGQETQYF.

The table lists this clone with a few counts. V gene TRBV19 combines with J gene TRBJ1-1; 7 nucleotides match TRBD1. J gave up 1 base and V 3 bases, and 5 bases lay outside the gene matches. The CDR3 spans 15 residues. The V gene's germline CDR1 is LNHDA and CDR2 SQIVND (reference sequence). CDR3 residues: CASSIGRQGNTEAFF. In nucleotides, the CDR3 is TGTGCCAGTAGTATTGGGCGACAGGGGAACACTGAAGCTTTCTTT.